This T cell receptor (beta chain) is drawn from a study of patients and donors after allogeneic stem cell transplantation. One entry per CDR3 protein, called by TCRdb with MiXCR from the RT-PCR reads. Among 150,000 to 200,000 distinct CDR3 sequences, roughly 30% were seen once, and the ten largest hold 3.2%. Germline assignment: CDR1 KGHDR and CDR2 SFDVKD. Trimming pared 7 bases from V and 7 bases from J, leaving 13 bases between. This CDR3 spans 13 amino acids. The chain has TRBV24-1 and TRBJ2-1; weak D call: TRBD2 (5 bases). Sequences were obtained from blood, either unsorted or a sorted T cell fraction (not recorded which). The receptor comes from a human donor who was either an allogeneic HSCT recipient or a stem cell or donor lymphocyte infusion donor (not recorded which). It is not recorded whose cells these are; they may come from a transplant donor. CDR3 residues: CATSRSSGNEQFF. DNA for the CDR3: TGTGCCACCAGCAGGTCTTCGGGAAATGAGCAGTTCTTC.